These 14 T cell receptor beta chains were sequenced from one sample in a study of T-cell reconstitution after alpha-beta-depleted transplantation in children. Library preparation (for TCRbeta) was performed with unique molecular identifiers. TCRdb re-analysed the PCR reads in MiXCR, keeping a single row per CDR3 protein. Of 280,000 or so distinct CDR3 sequences in the sample, roughly 11% were seen once. The sequences come from peripheral blood, collected 180 days after TCRalphabeta/CD19-depleted stem cell transplant. The receptors were sampled from a male patient between 2 and 10 years old who had a stem cell transplant for chronic granulomatous disease, so the T cells may come from the graft donor.

A few counts support this clonotype. V usage is TRBV12-3 or TRBV12-4 and J usage is TRBJ2-6; 7 nucleotides line up with TRBD1. CDR3 length equals 17 residues. J was trimmed by 0 bases and V by 6 bases; bases with no gene match: 8. CDR3 amino acids: CASSPGTVSSGANVLTF. CDR3 coding DNA: TGTGCCAGCAGCCCCGGGACAGTTAGCTCTGGGGCCAACGTCCTGACTTTC.

This clonotype has ten or more counts. The gene calls are TRBV5-1 and TRBJ2-7; D is perhaps TRBD2 (7 bases). Per the germline V gene, CDR1 is SGHRS and CDR2 is YFSETQ. With 0 bases removed from V and 2 bases from J, the gap between germline ends came to 12 bases. The CDR3 is 15 amino acids. CDR3 sequence (DNA): TGCGCCAGCAGCTTGGTCCGGGGGGCGGCCTACGAGCAGTACTTC. Encoded protein: CASSLVRGAAYEQYF.

Many counts were recorded for this clonotype. This chain links TRBV27 with TRBJ2-1, with 12 bases matching TRBD2. This CDR3 contains 17 residues. Per the germline V gene, CDR1 is MNHEY and CDR2 is SMNVEV (reference sequence). V shed 6 bases, J shed 4 bases, and the junction held 10 bases outside the gene matches. CDR3 sequence (DNA): TGTGCCAGCAGCTTTCTTCTAGCGGGAGGGGAATACAATGAGCAGTTCTTC. It translates to CASSFLLAGGEYNEQFF.

A word on this clonotype: This may be a read error, as it is one base from a much larger clone. The J gene is TRBJ2-1, the V gene TRBV9; 7 nucleotides match TRBD1. The J call could be wrong; TRBJ2-7 is a better fit for the DNA end. Germline V gene data show CDR1 as SGDLS and CDR2 as YYNGEE. The CDR3 runs 16 residues. For the CDR3, the DNA is TGTGCCAGCAGCGTAGTCTGGACAGGAACCTACAATGAGCAGTACTTC. Translation gives CASSVVWTGTYNEQYF.

This clonotype was seen repeatedly, ten times or more. The chain couples TRBV29-1 to TRBJ2-1, with 10 bases fitting TRBD2. The CDR3 spans 16 residues. V was clipped by 1 base and J by 9 bases; unmatched bases: 12. CDR1 is SQVTM and CDR2 is ANQGSEA in the germline V gene. The CDR3 DNA follows: TGCAGCGTTGAAGGCCAGTCACTAGCGGGAATCGGTGAGCAGTTCTTC. Translation gives CSVEGQSLAGIGEQFF.

In its sample, this clonotype was seen many times. CDR3 loop: CSVRLAGNTGELFF. The CDR3 nucleotides are TGCAGCGTTCGGCTAGCGGGAAATACCGGGGAGCTGTTTTTT. The chain has TRBV29-1 and TRBJ2-2; 9 positions agree with TRBD2. This CDR3 spans 14 amino acids. With 5 bases clipped from V and 5 bases from J, the junction kept 6 bases outside the gene matches. CDR1 and CDR2 from the germline V gene are SQVTM and ANQGSEA.

This clonotype was counted many times. CDR3 bases: TGTGCCAGCAGCTTAACGTCAGCGGGAGCCCAAGAGACCCAGTACTTC. Translating it yields CASSLTSAGAQETQYF. The chain is built from TRBV7-3 and TRBJ2-5; 8 nucleotides match TRBD2. This CDR3 contains 16 residues. Unmatched junction bases numbered 4, after V lost 0 bases and J lost 1 base. Germline values: CDR1 SGHTA, CDR2 FQGTGA.

In its sample, this clonotype was seen many times. The genes are TRBV7-2 and TRBJ1-2; TRBD1 agrees at 7 bases. CDR1 is SGHTA, CDR2 FQGNSA, per germline. V lost 1 base to trimming and J lost 4 bases; unmatched junction nucleotides: 6. The CDR3 totals 15 residues. The CDR3 is CASSLVIAGGYGYTF. The CDR3 DNA follows: TGTGCCAGCAGCTTAGTTATAGCAGGGGGCTATGGCTACACCTTC. The full variable domain, rest sourced from reference TRBV7-2 and TRBJ1-2, is GAGVSQSPSNKVTEKGKDVELRCDPISGHTALYWYRQSLGQGLEFLIYFQGNSAPDKSGLPSDRFSAERTGGSVSTLTIQRTQQEDSAVYLCASSLVIAGGYGYTFGSGTRLTVV.

As concerns this clonotype: This may arise from a read error, as a much more abundant clone is one base away. The chain joins TRBV9 to TRBJ2-3; 9 bases are shared with TRBD2. V dropped 3 bases and J dropped 2; count of bases not matched to a gene: 16. CDR3 length: 19 amino acids. Germline loops: CDR1 SGDLS, CDR2 YYNGEE. In DNA form, the CDR3 reads TGTGCCAGCAGCGCAATCCGGCGGGAGGGTCCTTTTGACACAGATACGCAGTATTTT. It yields the protein CASSAIRREGPFDTDTQYF.

This clonotype was counted many times. The V and J genes are TRBV12-3 or TRBV12-4 and TRBJ2-6; D is perhaps TRBD2 (6 bases). Trimming stripped 8 bases from V and 1 base from J, with 15 bases between. This CDR3 comprises 16 residues. Here the CDR3 reads CASVVEGRSGANVLTF. CDR3 bases: TGTGCCAGCGTTGTGGAGGGGAGGTCTGGGGCCAACGTCCTGACTTTC.

The rearrangement joins TRBV29-1 to TRBJ2-6, with D possibly matching TRBD2 (6 bases). The V gene's germline CDR1 is SQVTM and CDR2 ANQGSEA. Trimming stripped 3 bases from V and 0 bases from J, with 12 bases between. The CDR3 contains 16 residues. CDR3 loop: CSVDGTASSGANVLTF. In nucleotides, the CDR3 is TGCAGCGTTGATGGGACTGCCTCCTCTGGGGCCAACGTCCTGACTTTC.

The gene calls are TRBV30 and TRBJ2-3; D remains ambiguous. V gave up 0 bases and J gave up 2 bases, with 15 bases separating them. CDR3 length: 16 residues. CDR1 GTSNPN and CDR2 SVGIG come from the germline V gene (reference sequence). Here the CDR3 DNA reads TGTGCCTGGAGTGTACCTCAACGGGCGCTCACAGATACGCAGTATTTT. Translating gives CAWSVPQRALTDTQYF.

The sample holds many counts of this clonotype. The chain employs TRBV6-1 and TRBJ1-6; D is perhaps TRBD1 (6 bases). The CDR3 consists of 15 residues. The ends were cut back, 1 base at V and 7 bases at J, with 11 bases in the middle. Germline V gene sequence: CDR1 MNHNS, CDR2 SASEGT. CDR3: CASSEEGGYNSPLHF. In nucleotides, the CDR3 is TGTGCCAGCAGTGAAGAGGGGGGCTACAATTCACCCCTCCACTTT.

Comments on this clonotype: A much larger clone differs by one base, so this may be a read error. The V and J genes are TRBV2 and TRBJ2-1; 16 nucleotides agree with TRBD2. Germline V gene lookup returns CDR1 SNHLY and CDR2 FYNNEI. Trimming took 7 bases from V and 8 from J; bases not matched to a gene: 5. This CDR3 region has 15 residues. The CDR3: CASNGTSGRAYEQFF. In DNA, the CDR3 is TGTGCCAGCAACGGGACTAGCGGGAGGGCCTATGAGCAGTTCTTC.